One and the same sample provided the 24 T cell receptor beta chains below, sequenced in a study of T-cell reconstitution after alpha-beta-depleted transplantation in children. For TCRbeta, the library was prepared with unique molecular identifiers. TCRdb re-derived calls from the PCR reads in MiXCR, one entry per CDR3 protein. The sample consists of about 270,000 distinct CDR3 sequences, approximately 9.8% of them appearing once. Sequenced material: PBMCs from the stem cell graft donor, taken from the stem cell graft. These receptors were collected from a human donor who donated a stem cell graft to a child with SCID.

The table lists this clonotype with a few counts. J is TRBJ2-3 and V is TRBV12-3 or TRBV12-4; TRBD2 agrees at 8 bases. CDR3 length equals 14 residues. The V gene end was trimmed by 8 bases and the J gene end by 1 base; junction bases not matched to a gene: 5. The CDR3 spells CASGMTSGTDTQYF. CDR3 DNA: TGTGCCAGCGGCATGACTAGCGGCACAGATACGCAGTATTTT.

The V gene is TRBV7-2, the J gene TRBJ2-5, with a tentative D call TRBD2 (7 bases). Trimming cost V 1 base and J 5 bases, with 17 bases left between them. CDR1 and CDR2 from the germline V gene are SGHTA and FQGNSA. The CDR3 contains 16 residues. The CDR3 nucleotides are TGTGCCAGCAGCTTAGTCGTGCGGGGGCGTAGGGAGACCCAGTACTTC. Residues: CASSLVVRGRRETQYF.

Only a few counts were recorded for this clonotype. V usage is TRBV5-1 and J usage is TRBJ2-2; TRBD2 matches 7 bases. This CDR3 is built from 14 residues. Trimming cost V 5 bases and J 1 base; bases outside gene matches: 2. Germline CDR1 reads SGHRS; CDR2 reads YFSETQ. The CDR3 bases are TGCGCCAGCAGGCTAGCGGAGAACACCGGGGAGCTGTTTTTT. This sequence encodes CASRLAENTGELFF.

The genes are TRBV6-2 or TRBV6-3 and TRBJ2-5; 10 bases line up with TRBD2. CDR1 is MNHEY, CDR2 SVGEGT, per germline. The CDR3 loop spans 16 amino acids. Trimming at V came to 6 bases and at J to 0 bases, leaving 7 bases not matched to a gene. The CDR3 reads CASSLGLAAYQETQYF. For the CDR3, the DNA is TGTGCCAGCAGCCTAGGACTAGCGGCGTACCAAGAGACCCAGTACTTC.

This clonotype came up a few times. The CDR3 sequence: CASLGGGYNEQFF. In DNA, the CDR3 is TGTGCCAGCCTAGGGGGGGGGTACAATGAGCAGTTCTTC. V usage is TRBV2 and J usage is TRBJ2-1, with D possibly TRBD2 on 7 matching bases. This CDR3 contains 13 residues. Germline assignment: CDR1 SNHLY and CDR2 FYNNEI. The V end was cut by 8 bases, the J end by 4 bases, with 12 bases between.

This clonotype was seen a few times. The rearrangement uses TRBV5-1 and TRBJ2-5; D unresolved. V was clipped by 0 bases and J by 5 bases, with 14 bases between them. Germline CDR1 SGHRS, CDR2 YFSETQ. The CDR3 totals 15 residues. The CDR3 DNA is TGCGCCAGCAGCTTGGCCAGCACTAATTTCGAGACCCAGTACTTC. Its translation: CASSLASTNFETQYF.

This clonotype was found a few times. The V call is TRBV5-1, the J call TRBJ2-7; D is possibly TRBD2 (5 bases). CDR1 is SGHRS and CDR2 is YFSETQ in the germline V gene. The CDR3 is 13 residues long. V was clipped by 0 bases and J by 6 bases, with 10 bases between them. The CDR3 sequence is CASSLVEDGEQYF. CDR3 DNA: TGCGCCAGCAGCTTGGTGGAGGATGGCGAGCAGTACTTC. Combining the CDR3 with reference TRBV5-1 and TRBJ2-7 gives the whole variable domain KAGVTQTPRYLIKTRGQQVTLSCSPISGHRSVSWYQQTPGQGLQFLFEYFSETQRNKGNFPGRFSGRQFSNSRSEMNVSTLELGDSALYLCASSLVEDGEQYFGPGTRLTVT.

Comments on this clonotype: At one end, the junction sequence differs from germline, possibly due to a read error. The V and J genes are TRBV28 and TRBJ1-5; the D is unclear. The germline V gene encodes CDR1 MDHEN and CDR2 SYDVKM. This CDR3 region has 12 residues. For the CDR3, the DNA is TGTGCCAGCAGTACTAGCAGTCAGCCCCAGCATTTT. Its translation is CASSTSSQPQHF.

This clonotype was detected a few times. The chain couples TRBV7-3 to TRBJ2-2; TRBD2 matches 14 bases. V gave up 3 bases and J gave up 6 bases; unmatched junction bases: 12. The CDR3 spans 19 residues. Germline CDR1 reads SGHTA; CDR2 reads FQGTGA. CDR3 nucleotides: TGTGCCAGCAGCTTTTCTGGGACTAGCGGGGGTTTGAGACCCGGGGAGCTGTTTTTT. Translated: CASSFSGTSGGLRPGELFF.

As DNA, the CDR3 is TGTGCCAGCAGGGGGTCGTACTACGAGCAGTACTTC. This encodes CASRGSYYEQYF. This chain links TRBV6-2 or TRBV6-3 with TRBJ2-7; no clear D. CDR1 MNHEY and CDR2 SVGEGT come from the germline V gene. The CDR3 is 12 residues long. V was pared by 6 bases and J by 3 bases, with 9 bases between.

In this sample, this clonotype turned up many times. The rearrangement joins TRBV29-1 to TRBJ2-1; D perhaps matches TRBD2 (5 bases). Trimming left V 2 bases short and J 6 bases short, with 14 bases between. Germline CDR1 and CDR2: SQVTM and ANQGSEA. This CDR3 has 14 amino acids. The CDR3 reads CSVEIVASFNEQFF. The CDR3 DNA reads TGCAGCGTTGAAATTGTAGCTAGCTTCAATGAGCAGTTCTTC.

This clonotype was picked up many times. The CDR3 loop reads CSARDGLEGGYEQYF. The CDR3 nucleotides read TGCAGTGCTAGAGATGGATTGGAGGGGGGCTACGAGCAGTACTTC. The J gene is TRBJ2-7, the V gene TRBV20-1; D tentatively fits TRBD1 or TRBD2 (6 bases each). Germline loops: CDR1 DFQATT, CDR2 SNEGSKA (reference sequence). The V and J ends lost 0 bases and 3 bases respectively, with 15 bases between them. The CDR3 spans 15 residues.

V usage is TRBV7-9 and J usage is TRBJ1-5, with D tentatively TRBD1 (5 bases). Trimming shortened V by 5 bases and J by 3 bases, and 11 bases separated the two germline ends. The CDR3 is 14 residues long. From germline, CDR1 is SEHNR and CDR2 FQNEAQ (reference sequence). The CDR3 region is CASSRDRYNQPQHF. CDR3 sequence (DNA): TGTGCCAGCAGCCGGGACCGCTACAATCAGCCCCAGCATTTT.

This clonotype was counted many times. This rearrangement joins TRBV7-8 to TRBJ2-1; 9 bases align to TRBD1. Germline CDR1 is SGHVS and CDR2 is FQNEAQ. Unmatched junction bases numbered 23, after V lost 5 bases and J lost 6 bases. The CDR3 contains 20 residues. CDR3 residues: CASSGTGTGWSLAMGNEQFF. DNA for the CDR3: TGTGCCAGCAGCGGTACCGGGACAGGGTGGAGTCTGGCAATGGGCAATGAGCAGTTCTTC.

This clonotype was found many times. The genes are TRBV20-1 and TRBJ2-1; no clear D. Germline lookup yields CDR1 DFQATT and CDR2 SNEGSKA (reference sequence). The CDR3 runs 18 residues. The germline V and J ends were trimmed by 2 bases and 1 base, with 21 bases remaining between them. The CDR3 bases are TGCAGTGCTAGAACAGTGTTGGACGCCGCCCTTTCCTACAATGAGCAGTTCTTC. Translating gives CSARTVLDAALSYNEQFF.

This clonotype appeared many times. CDR3 protein: CASRGVNYNEQFF. CDR3 in DNA: TGTGCCAGCAGGGGCGTCAACTACAATGAGCAGTTCTTC. The genes are TRBV2 and TRBJ2-1, with unresolved D. The CDR3 length is 13 residues. Germline V gene data show CDR1 as SNHLY and CDR2 as FYNNEI. Trimming took 6 bases from V and 3 from J, leaving 9 bases between them.

CDR3 residues: CSVQGTAREKAFF. CDR3 nucleotide sequence: TGCAGCGTTCAAGGGACCGCCCGGGAGAAAGCTTTCTTT. The chain recombines TRBV29-1 with TRBJ1-1, with D tentatively TRBD1 (5 bases). The V gene lost 5 bases and the J gene lost 9 bases, with 19 bases spanning the gap. The CDR3 sequence is 13 residues long. Per germline, CDR1 SQVTM and CDR2 ANQGSEA.

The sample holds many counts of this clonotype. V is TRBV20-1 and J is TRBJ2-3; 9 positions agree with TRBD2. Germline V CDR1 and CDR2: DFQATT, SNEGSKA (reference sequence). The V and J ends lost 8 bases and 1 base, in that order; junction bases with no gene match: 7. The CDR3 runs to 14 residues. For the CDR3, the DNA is TGCAGTCCCGGCTTAGCGGGGGGCACAGATACGCAGTATTTT. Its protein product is CSPGLAGGTDTQYF.

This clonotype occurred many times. The CDR3 sequence is CASSTNGREQETQYF. CDR3 coding DNA: TGTGCCAGCAGCACAAACGGAAGGGAGCAAGAGACCCAGTACTTC. V usage is TRBV9 and J usage is TRBJ2-5, with D possibly TRBD2 on 5 matching bases. V shed 4 bases and J shed 2 bases, with 15 bases lying between them. The CDR3 is 15 amino acids. CDR1 SGDLS and CDR2 YYNGEE come from the germline V gene.

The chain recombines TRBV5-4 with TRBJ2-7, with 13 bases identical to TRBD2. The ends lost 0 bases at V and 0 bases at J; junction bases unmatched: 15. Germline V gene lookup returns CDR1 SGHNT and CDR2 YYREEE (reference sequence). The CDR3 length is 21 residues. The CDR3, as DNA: TGTGCCAGCAGCTTGGCCTTTCGGAGGACTAGCGGGGGCCTAGCCTCCTACGAGCAGTACTTC. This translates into CASSLAFRRTSGGLASYEQYF.

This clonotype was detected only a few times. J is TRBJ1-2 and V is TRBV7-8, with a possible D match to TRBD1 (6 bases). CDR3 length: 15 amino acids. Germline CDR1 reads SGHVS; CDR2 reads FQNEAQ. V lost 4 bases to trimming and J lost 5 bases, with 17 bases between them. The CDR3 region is CASSSPVLGGYGYTF. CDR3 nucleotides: TGTGCCAGCAGCTCCCCTGTGTTAGGGGGTTATGGCTACACCTTC.

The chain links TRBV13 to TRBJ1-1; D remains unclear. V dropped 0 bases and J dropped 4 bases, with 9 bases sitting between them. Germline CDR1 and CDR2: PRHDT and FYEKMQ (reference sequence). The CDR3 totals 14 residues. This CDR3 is CASSLGQWGTEAFF. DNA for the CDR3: TGTGCCAGCAGCTTAGGACAGTGGGGCACTGAAGCTTTCTTT.

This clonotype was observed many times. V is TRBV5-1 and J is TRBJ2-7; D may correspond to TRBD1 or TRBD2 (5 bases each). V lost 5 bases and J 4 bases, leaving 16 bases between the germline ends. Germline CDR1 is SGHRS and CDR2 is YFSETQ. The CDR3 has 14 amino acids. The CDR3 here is CASSPSVGGYEQYF. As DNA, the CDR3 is TGCGCCAGCAGTCCCAGCGTTGGGGGATACGAGCAGTACTTC.

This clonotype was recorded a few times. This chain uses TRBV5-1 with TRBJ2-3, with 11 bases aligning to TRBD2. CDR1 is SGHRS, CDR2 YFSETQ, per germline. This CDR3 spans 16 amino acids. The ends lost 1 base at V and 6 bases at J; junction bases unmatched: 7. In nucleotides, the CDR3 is TGCGCCAGCAGCTTGATGCCTAGCGGGGGGCTTGATACGCAGTATTTT. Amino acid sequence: CASSLMPSGGLDTQYF.